Shown below are 16 T cell receptor beta chains from a single sample sequenced in a study of identical twins. TCRdb reprocessed the 5' RACE reads with MiXCR, giving one entry per CDR3 protein. The sample has 270,000 or so distinct CDR3 sequences, approximately 8.3% seen once. These sequences were also reported in another study, on yellow fever vaccine responses in identical twins.

Sample: CD8+ T cells sorted from blood. These receptor sequences come from a woman between 18 and 29 years old in good health.

This clonotype appeared once. The rearrangement links TRBV27 to TRBJ2-1; TRBD2 matches 8 bases. V lost 7 bases and J lost 4; bases outside the gene matches: 6. The CDR3 runs to 14 residues. Per germline, CDR1 MNHEY and CDR2 SMNVEV (reference sequence). The CDR3 region is CASTLGGGYNEQFF. The CDR3 bases are TGTGCCAGCACTCTCGGCGGGGGGTACAATGAGCAGTTCTTC.

This clonotype was detected ten times or more. This rearrangement joins TRBV6-6 to TRBJ2-7; D is possibly TRBD2 (5 bases). The V gene's germline CDR1 is MNHNY and CDR2 SVGAGI (reference sequence). V was cut by 2 bases and J by 1 base, with 6 bases left in between. The length of the CDR3 is 13 residues. CDR3 in amino acids: CASSYEGSYEQYF. CDR3 coding DNA: TGTGCCAGCAGTTACGAGGGTTCCTACGAGCAGTACTTC.

This clonotype has just a few counts. The genes are TRBV28 and TRBJ1-3; D ambiguous. The germline V gene encodes CDR1 MDHEN and CDR2 SYDVKM. This CDR3 is 16 amino acids long. With 1 base removed from V and 1 base from J, the gap between germline ends came to 11 bases. The CDR3 protein is CASSLSGMASGNTIYF. The CDR3 coding sequence is TGTGCCAGCAGTTTATCGGGTATGGCTTCTGGAAACACCATATATTTT.

This clonotype was picked up a small number of times. The rearrangement uses TRBV24-1 and TRBJ2-1; possibly TRBD2 for D (5 bases). The germline CDR1 and CDR2 sequences are KGHDR and SFDVKD. The CDR3 has 14 amino acids. The V end lost 7 bases, the J end lost 0 bases, and 9 bases lay between the germline ends. CDR3 nucleotides: TGTGCCACCAGCAAGCGGACCTCCTACAATGAGCAGTTCTTC. This codes for CATSKRTSYNEQFF.

J is TRBJ2-5 and V is TRBV9, with 9 bases fitting TRBD2. CDR3 length equals 15 residues. V was clipped by 4 bases and J by 4 bases; unmatched bases: 8. The germline gives CDR1 SGDLS, CDR2 YYNGEE. CDR3: CASSHRGSGGETQYF. CDR3 nucleotide sequence: TGTGCCAGCAGCCACCGCGGTAGCGGGGGAGAGACCCAGTACTTC.

This clonotype occurred once. The chain is built from TRBV28 and TRBJ2-3; D is possibly TRBD1 (7 bases). From germline, CDR1 is MDHEN and CDR2 SYDVKM. This CDR3 comprises 17 residues. Between the trimmed V and J ends, which lost 4 bases and 0 bases, there was a span of 17 bases. CDR3 protein: CASSYGFGGQSTDTQYF. CDR3 coding DNA: TGTGCCAGCAGTTACGGCTTCGGGGGACAGAGCACAGATACGCAGTATTTT.

This rearrangement joins TRBV25-1 to TRBJ2-3; TRBD2 matches at 8 bases. The CDR3 is made up of 16 amino acids. The ends lost 3 bases at V and 3 bases at J; junction bases unmatched: 8. Germline CDR1 reads MGHDK; CDR2 reads SYGVNS. The CDR3 region is CASSDDSRGGTDTQYF. In DNA, the CDR3 is TGTGCCAGCAGTGATGATAGTCGGGGGGGGACAGATACGCAGTATTTT.

This clonotype was seen repeatedly, ten times or more. Its ends do not fully match the called genes, so a read error is possible. The chain carries TRBV7-7 and TRBJ2-3; D possibly corresponds to TRBD2 (5 bases). This CDR3 comprises 15 residues. Germline values: CDR1 SSHAT, CDR2 FNYEAQ (reference sequence). CDR3 protein: CASSLASGSTDTQYF. The CDR3 nucleotides read TGTGCTAGCAGCTTAGCGTCGGGGAGCACAGATACGCAGTATTTT. Full variable domain (remainder filled in from reference TRBV7-7 and TRBJ2-3): GAGVSQSPRYKVTKRGQDVTLRCDPISSHATLYWYQQALGQGPEFLTYFNYEAQPDKSGLPSDRFSAERPEGSISTLTIQRTEQRDSAMYRCASSLASGSTDTQYFGPGTRLTVL.

The chain employs TRBV13 and TRBJ2-1, with 9 positions matching TRBD2. With V trimmed by 3 bases and J by 6 bases, 9 bases remained unmatched. The CDR3 extends over 16 amino acids. Germline V gene lookup returns CDR1 PRHDT and CDR2 FYEKMQ (reference sequence). The CDR3, as DNA: TGTGCCAGCAGCTTCCACCCGGGACTAGCTATCAATGAGCAGTTCTTC. Protein: CASSFHPGLAINEQFF.

This clonotype occurred a few times. The V and J genes are TRBV24-1 and TRBJ1-2; 7 bases are a match to TRBD1. Germline CDR1 and CDR2: KGHDR and SFDVKD. The CDR3 runs to 16 residues. Losses at the gene ends were 5 bases for V and 4 bases for J; bases not matched to a gene: 12. In DNA, the CDR3 is TGTGCCACCAGTGCCCCCCGGGACAGCGTTGGCTATGGCTACACCTTC. As protein: CATSAPRDSVGYGYTF.

This clonotype has a count of ten or more. The CDR3 DNA is TGTGCCATCAGTGGGACTAGCGGCTACACCGGGGAGCTGTTTTTT. Translation: CAISGTSGYTGELFF. J is TRBJ2-2 and V is TRBV10-3, with TRBD2 matching 10 bases. The CDR3 has 15 amino acids. Germline V gene lookup returns CDR1 ENHRY and CDR2 SYGVKD. The V segment lost 4 bases and the J segment 3 bases; nucleotides outside the gene matches: 2.

This clonotype has at least ten counts. The chain combines TRBV7-9 with TRBJ2-5, with D uncertain. The V end lost 5 bases, the J end lost 5 bases, and 15 bases lay between the germline ends. Germline CDR1 and CDR2: SEHNR and FQNEAQ (reference sequence). The CDR3 covers 14 residues. The CDR3 here is CASSAVDPWETQYF. The CDR3, as DNA: TGTGCCAGCAGCGCAGTTGACCCGTGGGAGACCCAGTACTTC. The full variable domain, rest sourced from reference TRBV7-9 and TRBJ2-5, is DTGVSQNPRHKITKRGQNVTFRCDPISEHNRLYWYRQTLGQGPEFLTYFQNEAQLEKSRLLSDRFSAERPKGSFSTLEIQRTEQGDSAMYLCASSAVDPWETQYFGPGTRLLVL.

This clonotype was observed a few times. V usage is TRBV7-8 and J usage is TRBJ2-3; D unresolved. Germline values: CDR1 SGHVS, CDR2 FQNEAQ. The ends were cut back, 7 bases at V and 3 bases at J, with 11 bases in the middle. This CDR3 region has 13 residues. This chain's CDR3 is CASTRALTDTQYF. CDR3 coding DNA: TGTGCCAGCACGCGAGCGCTAACAGATACGCAGTATTTT.

J is TRBJ2-7 and V is TRBV24-1, with D uncertain. The germline V gene has CDR1 KGHDR and CDR2 SFDVKD. Deletions cut 7 bases from V and 0 bases from J, with 9 bases between. The CDR3 is made up of 13 amino acids. DNA of the CDR3: TGTGCCACCAGCAGTAAGAGCTCCTACGAGCAGTACTTC. Protein sequence: CATSSKSSYEQYF.

This clonotype was counted only a few times. The rearrangement uses TRBV7-2 and TRBJ2-3; 16 bases match TRBD2. CDR1 SGHTA and CDR2 FQGNSA come from the germline V gene. V lost 4 bases and J lost 8; bases outside the gene matches: 6. The CDR3 consists of 16 residues. The CDR3, as DNA: TGTGCCAGCAGCTCGCCGGGACTAGCGGGAGGGGGTACGCAGTATTTT. Translation gives CASSSPGLAGGGTQYF.

This clonotype has only one observation. A much larger clone differs by one base, so this may be a read error. The chain is built from TRBV12-3 or TRBV12-4 and TRBJ2-7; D gene uncertain. This CDR3 comprises 12 residues. The CDR3 protein is CASREGSYELYF. The CDR3 DNA reads as TGTGCCAGCAGGGAAGGGTCCTACGAGCTGTACTTC.